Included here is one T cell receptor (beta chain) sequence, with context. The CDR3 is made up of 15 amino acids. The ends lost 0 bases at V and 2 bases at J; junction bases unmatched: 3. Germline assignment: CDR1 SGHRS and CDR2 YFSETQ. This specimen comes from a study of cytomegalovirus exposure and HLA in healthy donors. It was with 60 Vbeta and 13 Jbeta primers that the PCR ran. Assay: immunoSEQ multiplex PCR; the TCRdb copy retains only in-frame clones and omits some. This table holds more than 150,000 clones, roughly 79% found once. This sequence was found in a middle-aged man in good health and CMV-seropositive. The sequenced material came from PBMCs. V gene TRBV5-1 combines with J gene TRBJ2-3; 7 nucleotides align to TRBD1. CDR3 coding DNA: TGCGCCAGCAGCTTGGGTGACAGGGACACAGATACGCAGTATTTT. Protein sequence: CASSLGDRDTDTQYF.